The rows below give T cell receptor beta chains drawn from one sample of a study of cytomegalovirus exposure and HLA in healthy donors. Sequencing was performed with immunoSEQ multiplex PCR; in TCRdb, only in-frame clones are kept and a portion is missing. The sample consists of 180,000 or so clones, roughly 80% of them appearing once. Input material: PBMCs. These receptor sequences come from a woman aged 40 to 55 in good health and CMV-seropositive. Both conserved end residues are part of each CDR3. D genes are given only for firm matches. Rows give clone size only sometimes, using once, few, many, or a class for an expanded clone.

-,TRBJ1-2,-,TRBV28,TGTGCCAGCAGCGCCGGGACTCGTCTACATGGCTACACCTTC,CASSAGTRLHGYTF
-,TRBJ2-3,TRBD1,TRBV6-4,TGTGCCAGCAGCGGGACAGGGGGCCCAGATACGCAGTATTTT,CASSGTGGPDTQYF
-,TRBJ2-3,-,TRBV10-3,TGTGCCATCAAGGCCACCCCTACCCGACAGGATACGCAGTATTTT,CAIKATPTRQDTQYF
-,TRBJ1-2,TRBD1,TRBV6-5,TGTGCCAGCAGACGGACAGGGTCGTTGGAAGGCTACACCTTC,CASRRTGSLEGYTF
-,TRBJ1-1,TRBD1,TRBV5-5,TGTGCCAGCAGCGCCAATCCGGGACAGGGGACTGAAGCTTTCTTT,CASSANPGQGTEAFF
-,TRBJ1-2,TRBD1,TRBV18,TGTGCCAGCTCACCGGGACAGGATGGCTACACCTTC,CASSPGQDGYTF
-,TRBJ2-1,-,TRBV6-5,TGTGCCAGCAGCTCCTGGGGCGGCAATGAGCAGTTCTTC,CASSSWGGNEQFF
few,TRBJ2-1,TRBD2,TRBV7-2,TGTGCCAGCAGCCTAGCGGGTACTAGACGCGGAGAGCAGTTCTTC,CASSLAGTRRGEQFF
-,TRBJ1-4,TRBD1,TRBV11-2,TGTGCCAGCAGCCAAACAGGGGGCACTAATGAAAAACTGTTTTTT,CASSQTGGTNEKLFF
-,TRBJ2-7,TRBD2,TRBV28,TGTGCCAGCAGTTCGGGACTAGCGGTACGCGAGCAGTACTTC,CASSSGLAVREQYF
-,TRBJ2-7,TRBD2,TRBV28,TGTGCCAGCAGTTCGGGACTAGCGGGAGGGAAATACGAGCAGTACTTC,CASSSGLAGGKYEQYF
-,TRBJ2-3,-,TRBV9,TGTGCCAGCAGCGTAGCGGGTTGGACAGATACGCAGTATTTT,CASSVAGWTDTQYF
-,TRBJ2-1,-,TRBV7-6,TGTGCCAGCAGCCAGGGAGGGGGAGGGTCAATTGTAAATGAGCAGTTCTTC,CASSQGGGGSIVNEQFF
-,TRBJ2-7,TRBD2,TRBV19,TGTGCCAGTAGTTTAGCGGGTGACTCCTACGAGCAGTACTTC,CASSLAGDSYEQYF
-,TRBJ1-1,-,TRBV11-1,TGTGCCAGCAGCCGAGACCGGGTCCGGAACACTGAAGCTTTCTTT,CASSRDRVRNTEAFF
-,TRBJ2-5,TRBD2,TRBV5-1,TGCGCCAGCAGCTTGAGATCCCGACTAGCGGGCCGTCAAGAGACCCAGTACTTC,CASSLRSRLAGRQETQYF
-,TRBJ1-3,-,TRBV5-6,TGTGCCAGCAGCTTGGGAGGGTTCACTGGAAACACCATATATTTT,CASSLGGFTGNTIYF
-,TRBJ1-4,TRBD1,TRBV28,TGTGCCAGCAGTGAACAGAGGGGGCGGAAAACTAATGAAAAACTGTTTTTT,CASSEQRGRKTNEKLFF
-,TRBJ1-2,TRBD1,TRBV2,TGTGCCAGCAGAACCGGGACAGGGGGTTCCTATGGCTACACCTTC,CASRTGTGGSYGYTF
-,TRBJ1-5,-,TRBV7-2,TGTGCCAGCAGCTTAGGAGCGGGTAGCAATCAGCCCCAGCATTTT,CASSLGAGSNQPQHF
-,TRBJ1-2,-,TRBV19,TGTGCCAGTAGTACATTAAGAGGGGAGGCTGGCTACACCTTC,CASSTLRGEAGYTF
few,TRBJ1-2,TRBD1,TRBV5-4,TGTGCCAGCAGCGGGGAGACAGGGTACTATGGCTACACCTTC,CASSGETGYYGYTF
-,TRBJ2-7,-,TRBV5-1,TGCGCCAGCAGCTTGGGACTAACAGTTCTTTCGCACGAGCAGTACTTC,CASSLGLTVLSHEQYF
few,TRBJ1-6,-,TRBV7-6,TGTGCCAGCAGCTTAGGCAGAAATAATTCACCCCTCCACTTT,CASSLGRNNSPLHF
few,TRBJ1-3,TRBD1,TRBV7-8,TGTGCCAGCAGCTCGAGAGGACAGGGGGCTGGAAACACCATATATTTT,CASSSRGQGAGNTIYF
-,TRBJ1-3,-,TRBV29-1,TGCAGCGTTGAAAGCGGAAACACCATATATTTT,CSVESGNTIYF
few,TRBJ2-1,TRBD2,TRBV4-2,TGTGCCAGCAGCCAAGCTATAGCGGGAGTATCCTACAATGAGCAGTTCTTC,CASSQAIAGVSYNEQFF
-,TRBJ2-2,-,TRBV11-3,TGTGCCAGCAGCTCTCAGGGGACCGGGGAGCTGTTTTTT,CASSSQGTGELFF
-,TRBJ2-3,-,TRBV1,TGCACCAGCAGCCAAGAAACTAGGGCGTGGGGCACAGATACGCAGTATTTT,CTSSQETRAWGTDTQYF
-,TRBJ1-1,-,TRBV20-1,TGCAGTGCAACAGAGAACACTGAAGCTTTCTTT,CSATENTEAFF
-,TRBJ1-1,TRBD1,TRBV6-1,TGTGCCAGCAGTGTAAACACAGGGGGGGAGGAAGCTTTCTTT,CASSVNTGGEEAFF
-,TRBJ1-5,-,TRBV27,TGTGCCAGCAGTTGGGCCGTACATAGCAATCAGCCCCAGCATTTT,CASSWAVHSNQPQHF
-,TRBJ2-7,TRBD1,TRBV27,TGTGCCAGCAGTTCCCTTACTGACAGGGTGAGTGACTACGAGCAGTACTTC,CASSSLTDRVSDYEQYF
few,TRBJ1-1,-,TRBV7-9,TGTGCCAGCAGCGCGCAAGGGACTAACACTGAAGCTTTCTTT,CASSAQGTNTEAFF
-,TRBJ2-7,-,TRBV19,TGTGCCAGTAGTCCGACTAGAAGGGTCTACGAGCAGTACTTC,CASSPTRRVYEQYF
-,TRBJ2-7,TRBD2,TRBV5-5,TGTGCCAGCCAGTGGGAGGGTGGCGAGCAGTACTTC,CASQWEGGEQYF
-,TRBJ2-2,TRBD1,TRBV6-4,TGTGCCAGCAGTGACGAGCCAGGGGGCACCGGGGAGCTGTTTTTT,CASSDEPGGTGELFF
-,TRBJ1-1,-,TRBV5-5,TGTGCCAGCAGCACGAGCGGGAACACTGAAGCTTTCTTT,CASSTSGNTEAFF
once,TRBJ2-3,-,TRBV1,TGCACCAGCAGGACTAGCGGGAGGCCATACAGCACAGATACGCAGTATTTT,CTSRTSGRPYSTDTQYF
-,TRBJ2-1,TRBD2,TRBV5-1,TGCGCCAGCAGCTTGGTGGGCGCGGGAGATCTCGCCTCCTACAATGAGCAGTTCTTC,CASSLVGAGDLASYNEQFF
-,TRBJ2-5,TRBD1,TRBV7-9,TGTGCCAGCAGCTTAGGGGGGACAGAAGAGACCCAGTACTTC,CASSLGGTEETQYF
-,TRBJ2-3,-,TRBV19,TGTGCCAGTAGTATAAGGCAGGGCACAGATACGCAGTATTTT,CASSIRQGTDTQYF
-,TRBJ2-5,TRBD2,TRBV5-1,TGCGCCAGCAGCTTACGACTAGCGGGAGTGGCAGAGACCCAGTACTTC,CASSLRLAGVAETQYF
few,TRBJ1-2,-,TRBV11-2,TGTGCCAGCAGCTCAAACTACAGGCGCGGCTACACCTTC,CASSSNYRRGYTF
-,TRBJ2-1,TRBD1,TRBV4-1,TGCGCCAGCAGCCAAGATTCTGTAGGACAGGATAACTACAATGAGCAGTTCTTC,CASSQDSVGQDNYNEQFF
-,TRBJ1-4,TRBD1,TRBV7-2,TGTGCCAGCAGCTTAGCCCGCGGACAGGGGTCCCCTTCAACTAATGAAAAACTGTTTTTT,CASSLARGQGSPSTNEKLFF
-,TRBJ2-6,-,TRBV12-5,TGTGCTCCCGAGAGGGCTGGGGCCAACGTCCTGACTTTC,CAPERAGANVLTF